Shown below are 26 T cell receptor beta chains from a single sample sequenced in a study of blood T cell repertoires in COVID-19. Using immunoSEQ multiplex PCR, the repertoire was profiled, and TCRdb retains in-frame clones only, with some absent. In the table there are under 90,000 clones, approximately 80% of which are singletons. Input material: peripheral blood. These receptors all come from a human donor in a cohort sampled during active COVID-19.

This rearrangement joins TRBV12-2 to TRBJ2-1; the table's D call, TRBD1, was not checked against the DNA. TRBV12-2 constitutes a pseudogene. The CDR3 extends over 20 amino acids. The CDR3 loop reads CASRSSPTGGNMVLYNEQFF. The CDR3 DNA is TGTGCAAGTCGCTCCTCACCGACAGGGGGCAATATGGTCCTATACAATGAGCAGTTCTTC.

The CDR3 here is CASSRTGGNTEAFF. CDR3 in DNA: TGTGCCAGCAGCAGAACAGGGGGGAACACTGAAGCTTTCTTT. The chain has TRBV7-8 and TRBJ1-1; 8 bases map to TRBD1. From germline, CDR1 is SGHVS and CDR2 FQNEAQ. There are 14 residues in the CDR3. V trimming: 5 bases; J trimming: 1 base; junction bases outside the gene matches: 3.

The CDR3 here is CASSFPGGNTEAFF. CDR3 sequence (DNA): TGTGCCAGCAGCTTTCCTGGAGGGAACACTGAAGCTTTCTTT. The rearrangement links TRBV11-3 to TRBJ1-1; D is unclear. V was clipped by 3 bases and J by 1 base, with 9 bases between them. There are 14 residues in the CDR3. Germline V gene lookup returns CDR1 SGHNT and CDR2 YENEEA.

The chain uses TRBV7-2 and TRBJ1-1; D ambiguous. Germline values: CDR1 SGHTA, CDR2 FQGNSA. V lost 0 bases and J 0 bases, leaving 8 bases between the germline ends. The CDR3 covers 15 residues. CDR3 nucleotide sequence: TGTGCCAGCAGCTTAGCGGTACAGTTGAACACTGAAGCTTTCTTT. It is translated as CASSLAVQLNTEAFF.

The chain combines TRBV18 with TRBJ1-5, with a tentative D call TRBD1 (5 bases). The germline V gene encodes CDR1 KGHSH and CDR2 LQKENI. The CDR3 sequence is 15 residues long. V lost 5 bases and J 5 bases, leaving 16 bases between the germline ends. The CDR3 loop reads CASSRALGGDQPQHF. Written as DNA, the CDR3 is TGTGCCAGCTCAAGGGCCCTGGGGGGAGATCAGCCCCAGCATTTT.

This clone was counted a single time. V is TRBV30 and J is TRBJ1-6, with a tentative D call TRBD1 (6 bases). Deletions cut 1 base from V and 9 bases from J, with 28 bases between. CDR1 GTSNPN and CDR2 SVGIG come from the germline V gene (reference sequence). This CDR3 region has 19 residues. As DNA, the CDR3 is TGTGCCTGGAGTGCCCCCCGGACAGCCCGCGTCGCCCGCGCTTCACCCCTCCACTTT. Amino acid sequence: CAWSAPRTARVARASPLHF.

This chain links TRBV12-3 or TRBV12-4 with TRBJ1-6; D is unclear. The CDR3 consists of 12 residues. Trimming removed 4 bases from V and 10 bases from J, with 8 bases in between. CDR3 in amino acids: CASSSEGSPLHF. CDR3 in DNA: TGTGCCAGCAGTTCGGAGGGATCACCCCTCCACTTT.

This sequence joins TRBV19 and TRBJ1-2; a weak D match, TRBD1 (6 bases). This CDR3 comprises 15 residues. With 5 bases removed from V and 0 bases from J, the gap between germline ends came to 13 bases. Germline V gene sequence: CDR1 LNHDA, CDR2 SQIVND (reference sequence). CDR3 residues: CASSFRTDTNYGYTF. CDR3 bases: TGTGCCAGTAGTTTCCGGACAGACACTAACTATGGCTACACCTTC.

The rearrangement uses TRBV5-6 and TRBJ1-5; 7 positions match TRBD1. V lost 4 bases and J lost 3; bases outside the gene matches: 7. Germline V gives CDR1 SGHDT, CDR2 YYEEEE. The CDR3 totals 15 residues. The DNA for the CDR3 is TGTGCCAGCAGCCTAGGACAGGCCAACAATCAGCCCCAGCATTTT. It codes for CASSLGQANNQPQHF. The full variable domain, its missing parts supplied by reference TRBV5-6 and TRBJ1-5, is DAGVTQSPTHLIKTRGQQVTLRCSPKSGHDTVSWYQQALGQGPQFIFQYYEEEERQRGNFPDRFSGHQFPNYSSELNVNALLLGDSALYLCASSLGQANNQPQHFGDGTRLSIL.

V usage is TRBV7-6 and J usage is TRBJ1-5, with a tentative D call TRBD1 (5 bases). CDR1 is SGHVS and CDR2 is FNYEAQ in the germline V gene. The CDR3 runs to 14 residues. Trimming shortened V by 1 base and J by 6 bases, and 10 bases separated the two germline ends. For the CDR3, the DNA is TGTGCCAGCAGCTTAGTGGCAGGGCGTCAGCCCCAGCATTTT. It is translated as CASSLVAGRQPQHF.

This clone has just one count. The chain combines TRBV6-1 with TRBJ1-1; TRBD1 is a possible D gene (6 bases). The germline gives CDR1 MNHNS, CDR2 SASEGT. Trimming took 2 bases from V and 3 from J, leaving 13 bases between them. The CDR3 consists of 15 residues. The CDR3 nucleotides read TGTGCCAGCAGTGAACCCGGGGGGCCAGACACTGAAGCTTTCTTT. Translation: CASSEPGGPDTEAFF.

The J gene is TRBJ1-1, the V gene TRBV4-1, with 9 bases lining up with TRBD1. J was trimmed by 4 bases and V by 7 bases; bases with no gene match: 7. Looked up from germline, CDR1 is MGHRA and CDR2 is YSYEKL. The CDR3 loop spans 14 amino acids. The DNA of the CDR3 is TGCGCCAGCAAAAGGACAGGGGAGGCCACTGAAGCTTTCTTT. The encoded protein is CASKRTGEATEAFF.

By share, this clone ranks as medium-sized. The chain joins TRBV7-9 to TRBJ1-3; D might be TRBD1 (6 bases). The V gene lost 5 bases and the J gene lost 7 bases, with 12 bases spanning the gap. The V gene's germline CDR1 is SEHNR and CDR2 FQNEAQ (reference sequence). The CDR3 runs to 13 residues. As DNA, the CDR3 is TGTGCCAGCAGCCCGACAGGAGTGAACACCATATATTTT. Protein sequence: CASSPTGVNTIYF. Variable domain in full (rest from reference TRBV7-9 and TRBJ1-3): DTGVSQNPRHKITKRGQNVTFRCDPISEHNRLYWYRQTLGQGPEFLTYFQNEAQLEKSRLLSDRFSAERPKGSFSTLEIQRTEQGDSAMYLCASSPTGVNTIYFGEGSWLTVV.

The V call is TRBV6-6, the J call TRBJ2-3; 8 bases fit TRBD2. The CDR3 spans 14 residues. V lost 9 bases to trimming and J lost 2 bases; unmatched junction nucleotides: 7. Germline CDR1 and CDR2: MNHNY and SVGAGI (reference sequence). The CDR3 nucleotides are TGTGCCAGTAAAGCGGGGGCCGACACAGATACGCAGTATTTT. Protein: CASKAGADTDTQYF.

The V and J genes are TRBV7-2 and TRBJ2-3; TRBD2 agrees at 8 bases. V lost 5 bases to trimming and J lost 3 bases; unmatched junction nucleotides: 7. The CDR3 is 15 amino acids. Germline CDR1 reads SGHTA; CDR2 reads FQGNSA. CDR3 loop: CASSIGGTRTDTQYF. Here the CDR3 DNA reads TGTGCCAGCAGCATAGGAGGGACTAGAACAGATACGCAGTATTTT.

The rearrangement uses TRBV11-2 and TRBJ2-3, with D unresolved. The germline V gene encodes CDR1 SGHAT and CDR2 FQNNGV. The V gene lost 1 base and the J gene lost 6 bases, with 2 bases spanning the gap. CDR3 length: 11 residues. The CDR3 loop reads CASSLADTQYF. CDR3 sequence (DNA): TGTGCCAGCAGCTTAGCTGATACGCAGTATTTT.

This chain links TRBV28 with TRBJ1-2; TRBD1 matches 8 bases. CDR1 is MDHEN and CDR2 is SYDVKM in the germline V gene. J gave up 7 bases and V 7 bases, and 14 bases lay outside the gene matches. This CDR3 contains 15 residues. Here the CDR3 reads CASIAWGQGATGYTF. The DNA of the CDR3 is TGTGCCAGCATTGCCTGGGGGCAGGGGGCTACTGGCTACACCTTC.

The chain has TRBV6-5 and TRBJ2-7; 7 bases line up with TRBD1. Germline loops: CDR1 MNHEY, CDR2 SVGAGI. V shed 5 bases, J shed 8 bases, and the junction held 9 bases outside the gene matches. This CDR3 contains 13 residues. The CDR3 sequence: CASSNPDRVKQYV. The CDR3 DNA sequence: TGTGCCAGCAGTAATCCAGACAGGGTTAAGCAGTACGTC.

This chain links TRBV2 with TRBJ1-3, with TRBD1 as a possible D gene (5 bases). Trimming took off 6 bases at V and 2 bases at J, with 14 bases between the two ends. The CDR3 extends over 15 amino acids. Germline-derived CDR1 and CDR2 are SNHLY and FYNNEI. CDR3 nucleotides: TGTGCCAGCAGCCCCCAGGGCAGAGCTGGAAACACCATATATTTT. Protein sequence: CASSPQGRAGNTIYF.

The rearrangement links TRBV24-1 to TRBJ2-3, with 8 bases that match TRBD2. Looked up from germline, CDR1 is KGHDR and CDR2 is SFDVKD. The V and J ends lost 5 bases and 0 bases, in that order; junction bases with no gene match: 3. The CDR3 totals 15 residues. This CDR3 is CATSVGGGSTDTQYF. The CDR3 DNA reads as TGTGCCACCAGTGTCGGCGGGGGGAGCACAGATACGCAGTATTTT.

This clone has only a few counts. The rearrangement uses TRBV28 and TRBJ2-2, with TRBD1 matching 8 bases. Germline CDR1 is MDHEN and CDR2 is SYDVKM. The CDR3 totals 13 residues. Trimming at V came to 6 bases and at J to 7 bases, leaving 4 bases not matched to a gene. CDR3 DNA sequence: TGTGCCAGCAGGCGGACAGGGATCGGGGAGCTGTTTTTT. Its protein product is CASRRTGIGELFF.

This chain uses TRBV7-2 with TRBJ1-2; 7 nucleotides line up with TRBD1. CDR1 and CDR2 from the germline V gene are SGHTA and FQGNSA. The junction had 8 bases not matched to a gene; V was cut back by 0 bases and J by 7 bases. This CDR3 is 15 amino acids long. The CDR3: CASSLAGPGQSGYTF. Written as DNA, the CDR3 is TGTGCCAGCAGCTTAGCGGGGCCGGGACAGAGTGGCTACACCTTC.

V is TRBV5-4 and J is TRBJ2-6; D may be TRBD2 (6 bases). Germline CDR1 SGHNT, CDR2 YYREEE (reference sequence). Deletions cut 4 bases from V and 2 bases from J, with 13 bases between. This CDR3 spans 16 amino acids. CDR3 nucleotide sequence: TGTGCCAGCAGCACATGGGAGCGGGCTGGGGCCAACGTCCTGACTTTC. Protein: CASSTWERAGANVLTF.

The chain uses TRBV4-2 and TRBJ1-2; 7 nucleotides align to TRBD1. CDR1 is LGHNA, CDR2 YNFKEQ, per germline. With V trimmed by 0 bases and J by 2 bases, 9 bases remained unmatched. This CDR3 comprises 17 residues. The CDR3 DNA sequence: TGTGCCAGCAGCCAAGAGGCTAACAGGGGCGAAAACTATGGCTACACCTTC. Residues: CASSQEANRGENYGYTF.

With regard to this clone: The DNA is left out, because the CDR3 cannot be placed on it with certainty; the CDR3 is given as TCRdb lists it. V usage is TRBV21-1 and J usage is TRBJ2-7; the table's D call of TRBD1 was not tested on the DNA. TRBV21-1 is flagged as a pseudogene. The CDR3 length equals 15 residues, ends included. CDR3: CASSRVGTGSYEQYV.

V usage is TRBV11-3 and J usage is TRBJ2-7; D may be TRBD2 (6 bases). This CDR3 comprises 13 residues. Between the trimmed V and J ends, which lost 4 bases and 7 bases, there was a span of 14 bases. Germline values: CDR1 SGHNT, CDR2 YENEEA. The CDR3 loop reads CASSSDPAGEQYV. CDR3 DNA sequence: TGTGCCAGCAGCTCAGACCCGGCGGGGGAGCAGTACGTC.